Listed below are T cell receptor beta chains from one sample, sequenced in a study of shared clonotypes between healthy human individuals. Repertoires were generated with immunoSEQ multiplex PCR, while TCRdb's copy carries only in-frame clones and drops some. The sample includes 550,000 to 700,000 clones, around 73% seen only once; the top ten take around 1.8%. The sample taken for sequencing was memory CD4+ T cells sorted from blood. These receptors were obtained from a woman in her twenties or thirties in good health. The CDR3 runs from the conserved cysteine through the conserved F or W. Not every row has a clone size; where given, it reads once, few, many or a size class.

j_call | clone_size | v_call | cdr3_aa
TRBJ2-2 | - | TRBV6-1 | CATLGTANTGELFF
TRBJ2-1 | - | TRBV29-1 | CSVGGVARRDNEQFF
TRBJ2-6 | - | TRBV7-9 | CALGGSGANVLTF
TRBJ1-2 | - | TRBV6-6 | CASSLRDGYGYTF
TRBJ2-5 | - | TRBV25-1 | CASSVSGHQETQYF
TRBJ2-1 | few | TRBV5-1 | CASSFGSGGISYNEQFF
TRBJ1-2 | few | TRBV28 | CASRTGGGPGYTF
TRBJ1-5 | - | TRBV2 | CASSGGRDDNQPQHF
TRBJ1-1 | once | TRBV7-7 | CASSLSRNTEAFF
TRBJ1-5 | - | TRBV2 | CASSTYSNQPQHF
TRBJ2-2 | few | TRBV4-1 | CASSQRGTAGSELFF
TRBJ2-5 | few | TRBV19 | CASSDGVLKKETQYF
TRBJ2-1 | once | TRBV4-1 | CASSQARGTSGGNNEQFF
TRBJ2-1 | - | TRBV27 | CASPKAGGYNEQFF
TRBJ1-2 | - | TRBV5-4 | CASSLGGAELNYGYTF
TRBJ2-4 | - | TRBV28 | CASSPPSVAKNIQYF
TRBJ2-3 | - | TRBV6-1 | CASNRETDTQYF
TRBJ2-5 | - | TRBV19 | CASSIGRHPPGTQYF
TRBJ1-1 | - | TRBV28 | CASTSGKAFF
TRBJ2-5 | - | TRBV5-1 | CASSLEGVGNQETQYF